This T cell receptor (beta chain) emerged from a study of T cell responses to AZD1222 COVID-19 vaccine. About the study: Samples with a second dose at about 4 or about 12 weeks were pooled together.

The assay was immunoSEQ multiplex PCR, and TCRdb's table has in-frame clones only and misses some. The sample includes under 150,000 clones, 75% to 90% seen only once; the top ten take roughly 1.6%. Overall study results and limits: Just a handful of AZD1222 recipients were seropositive at baseline. CD4 TCRs covered the whole spike, strongest at regions 160-218 and 743-854. Donor demographics were predominantly white British with a female majority; clonal diversity may be underestimated.

A note on this clone: Its antigen is unknown.

CDR1 and CDR2 from the germline V gene are MRHNA and SNTAGT. The V end lost 4 bases, the J end lost 7 bases, and 16 bases lay between the germline ends. This CDR3 has 15 residues. This sample comprised peripheral blood, obtained on day 0 of AZD1222 vaccination. The rearrangement joins TRBV6-4 to TRBJ1-4; D unresolved. The TCR originated in an adult in good health. The CDR3 DNA reads as TGTGCCAGCAGTGCACAAGGGTATGATCGTGAAAAACTGTTTTTT. Amino acid sequence: CASSAQGYDREKLFF.